This paragraph covers one T cell receptor beta chain sequence. It lacks a known antigen. Base qualities are not at hand, and no much larger clone is one base apart. The control group consisted of approximately 10 patients who received myeloablative marrow transplants with methotrexate plus a calcineurin inhibitor and who were sampled 1 year after transplant. Peripheral blood and bone marrow mononuclear cells were isolated by Ficoll-Hypaque density centrifugation and cryopreserved. Genomic DNA was used for TRB sequencing, which was performed with the immunoSEQ assay at survey resolution or with the hsTCRB kit. The authors' pipeline ran thus. The immunoSEQ software handled the initial read processing, while the LymphoSeq R package was used for the repertoire analyses. For each TRB dataset, clonality was calculated as 1 minus normalized Shannon entropy, and the Gini coefficient was computed as well. Phenotypes of unsorted samples were inferred by mapping TRB sequences from sorted subsets of the recipient or donor onto the same recipient's unsorted samples. As stored in TCRdb, this immuneACCESS dataset retains in-frame rearrangements with V and J assigned. A fraction of the clones does not appear; measured against another copy, unresolved V genes explain less than half of the discrepancy, and the remainder lacks a known reason. Clone size and V and J calls were adopted from that table, with D and trimming inferred from the DNA. Within this sample are about 24,000 clones, with more than 80% of them counted one time only. 8.2% of the sample comes from the top ten.

For this chain, trimming is 3 bases at the V end and 1 base at the J end, and the number of junction bases without a gene match is 3. CDR1 and CDR2 were assigned from the germline V gene as KGHSH and LQKENI. The CDR3 covers 14 residues, taking in both the cysteine and the phenylalanine. Only the CDR3 DNA stays, 42 bases, in frame from base 1. This sample stems from a study of T cells after posttransplantation cyclophosphamide (dated by TCRdb to 2016 to 2017). About the study as a whole: Using TRB sequencing, the study followed how the T cell repertoire rebuilt after myeloablative bone marrow transplantation with posttransplantation cyclophosphamide given as GVHD prophylaxis. Blood from every one of the roughly 35 PTCy patients who had 1-year posttransplant specimens underwent TRB sequencing. In 3 patients, TRB sequencing was also performed on up to roughly 3 more blood samples taken 2 to 5.2 years after transplant, and in 4 patients, pretransplant blood was also TRB-sequenced. Antigen receptor sequencing was done on samples from some 35 PTCy-treated patients and from roughly 17 related bone marrow donors of those patients. Public TRB sequences were queried against a database of over 3,600 sequences associated with responses to pathogens, tumor antigens, self-antigens and alloantigens. Because TRA and TRB clonality correlated tightly in roughly nine samples, the subsequent TCR analyses were limited to TRB only. What the study reported, not specific to this receptor: Across roughly 48 patients, TRB clonality was highly associated with recipient CMV seropositivity and CMV reactivation, and diversity in PTCy patients was similar to diversity in CNI/methotrexate controls. The TRB repertoires of T cells infiltrating skin or GI tract showed only limited overlap with the TRB repertoires of T cells in blood. Donor-recipient similarity was low at 1-2 months but rose over the first year, and later blood repertoires were often dominated by donor CD8+ memory clones.

The input for sequencing was PBMCs, taken after an allogeneic stem cell transplant with a calcineurin inhibitor and methotrexate. The chain is assembled from TRBV18 and TRBJ2-7; 7 bases in the middle match TRBD2. The TCR originated in a female patient in her forties or fifties who received an allogeneic stem cell transplant from an unrelated donor, was CMV-positive, and had chronic GVHD only. After a transplant, the graft donor may have provided part of the T cells. The CDR3: CASSPTGGSYEQYF. The sequenced DNA is TGTGCCAGCTCACCCACGGGGGGTTCCTACGAGCAGTACTTC. Full variable domain (CDR3 extended with the reference TRBV18 and TRBJ2-7 proteins): NAGVMQNPRHLVRRRGQEARLRCSPMKGHSHVYWYRQLPEEGLKFMVYLQKENIIDESGMPKERFSAEFPKEGPSILRIQQVVRGDSAAYFCASSPTGGSYEQYFGPGTRLTVT.